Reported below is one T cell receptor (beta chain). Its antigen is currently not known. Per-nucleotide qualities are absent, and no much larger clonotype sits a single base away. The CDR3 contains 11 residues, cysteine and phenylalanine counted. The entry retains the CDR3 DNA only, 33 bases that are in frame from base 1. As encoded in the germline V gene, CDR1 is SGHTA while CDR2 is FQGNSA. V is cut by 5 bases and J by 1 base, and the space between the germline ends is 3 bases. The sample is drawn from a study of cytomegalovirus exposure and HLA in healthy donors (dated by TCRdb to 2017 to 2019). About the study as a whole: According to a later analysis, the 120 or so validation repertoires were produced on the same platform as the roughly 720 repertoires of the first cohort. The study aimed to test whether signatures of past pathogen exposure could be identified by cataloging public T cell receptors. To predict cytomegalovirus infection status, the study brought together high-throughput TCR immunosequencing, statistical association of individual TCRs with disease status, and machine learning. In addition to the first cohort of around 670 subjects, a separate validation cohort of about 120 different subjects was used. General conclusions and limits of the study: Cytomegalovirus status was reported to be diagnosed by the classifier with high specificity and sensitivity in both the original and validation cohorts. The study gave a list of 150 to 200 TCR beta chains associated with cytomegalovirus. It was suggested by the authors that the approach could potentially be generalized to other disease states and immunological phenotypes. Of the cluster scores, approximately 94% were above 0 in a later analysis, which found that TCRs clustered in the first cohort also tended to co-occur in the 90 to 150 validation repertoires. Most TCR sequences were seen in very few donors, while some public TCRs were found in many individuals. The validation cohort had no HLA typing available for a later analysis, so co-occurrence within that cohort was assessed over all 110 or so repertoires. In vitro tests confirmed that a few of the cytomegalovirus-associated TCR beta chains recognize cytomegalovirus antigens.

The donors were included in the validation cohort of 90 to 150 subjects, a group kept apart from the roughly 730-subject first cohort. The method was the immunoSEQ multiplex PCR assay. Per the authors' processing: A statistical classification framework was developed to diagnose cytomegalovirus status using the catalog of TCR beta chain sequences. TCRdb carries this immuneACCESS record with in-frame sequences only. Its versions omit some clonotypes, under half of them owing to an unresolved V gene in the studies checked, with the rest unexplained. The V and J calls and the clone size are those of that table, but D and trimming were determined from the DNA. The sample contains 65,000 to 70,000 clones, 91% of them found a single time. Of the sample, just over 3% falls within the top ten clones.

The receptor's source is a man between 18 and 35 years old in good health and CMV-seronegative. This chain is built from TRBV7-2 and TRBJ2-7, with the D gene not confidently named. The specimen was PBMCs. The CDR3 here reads CASSPSYEQYF. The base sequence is TGTGCCAGCAGCCCTTCCTACGAGCAGTACTTC.